This record looks at one T cell receptor (beta chain) sequence and its context. Clinical histories supplied by participants themselves formed the basis of cohort assignment. The sample belongs to a study of blood T cell repertoires in COVID-19. Losses at the gene ends were 5 bases for V and 3 bases for J; bases not matched to a gene: 17. The CDR3 consists of 18 residues. Per germline, CDR1 SEHNR and CDR2 FQNEAQ (reference sequence). Repertoires were generated with immunoSEQ multiplex PCR, while TCRdb's copy carries only in-frame clones and drops some. This table has around 300,000 clones, almost 90% appearing once.

The sequence was collected from a woman younger than 35 with acute COVID-19. The sample taken for sequencing was PBMCs or T cells enriched from blood (not recorded which). The chain links TRBV7-9 to TRBJ2-7, with 9 bases that match TRBD2. CDR3 loop: CASSPHQAGGPHYYEQYF. The DNA for the CDR3 is TGTGCCAGCAGCCCCCATCAAGCGGGAGGACCTCACTACTACGAGCAGTACTTC. Looking up the rest from reference TRBV7-9 and TRBJ2-7 gives the full variable domain: DTGVSQNPRHKITKRGQNVTFRCDPISEHNRLYWYRQTLGQGPEFLTYFQNEAQLEKSRLLSDRFSAERPKGSFSTLEIQRTEQGDSAMYLCASSPHQAGGPHYYEQYFGPGTRLTVT.